This T cell receptor (beta chain) came from a study of beta chain features in type 1 diabetes. Since all of the isolated RNA was reverse transcribed, expressed TCRB transcripts were what got sequenced. Clones were read by immunoSEQ multiplex PCR, and TCRdb kept only the in-frame ones, dropping some. The repertoire holds some 240,000 clones, with roughly 16% as singletons. The germline gives CDR1 SGHTA, CDR2 FQGNSA. The ends were cut back, 2 bases at V and 5 bases at J, with 8 bases in the middle. The CDR3 loop spans 13 amino acids. Study results and caveats: Shorter TCRB CDR3s, moderately but significantly so, marked every one of the four CD4+ subsets in Type 1 diabetes patients. Insertion counts at VDJ junctions were lower in type 1 diabetes patients, who also showed more deletions there.

Details on this clone: Its cognate antigen is unknown.

The sample was naive CD4+ T cells from blood. The TCR originated in a man younger than 40 with type 1 diabetes. The rearrangement links TRBV7-2 to TRBJ2-3; D remains ambiguous. The CDR3 nucleotides are TGTGCCAGCAGCTTAATGGTCAGAGATACGCAGTATTTT. This encodes CASSLMVRDTQYF.